This record covers a single T cell receptor beta chain. Its specificity is unknown. The germline V gene has CDR1 SQVTM and CDR2 ANQGSEA. V shed 5 bases and J 4 bases; nucleotides not matched to a gene: 6. The CDR3 totals 14 residues. Researchers attached unique molecular identifiers to individual cDNA molecules. TCRdb reanalysed the 5' RACE reads using MiXCR and keeps one entry per CDR3 protein. The table records tens of thousands of distinct CDR3 sequences, 10% to 15% of them present only once. The data derive from a study of early T cells in non-severe SARS-CoV-2 infection. In the study overall: Chains were unpaired, as sequencing was done on bulk RNA from unsorted whole blood.

Study-wide findings and caveats: VDJdb matching, biased toward anti-spike CD8 responses, missed private and CD4 specificities.

V is TRBV29-1 and J is TRBJ1-1; 11 bases line up with TRBD1. The starting material was whole blood, obtained at baseline. This receptor was taken from an adult who was a healthcare worker with PCR-confirmed SARS-CoV-2 infection or an uninfected control (not recorded which). Written as DNA, the CDR3 is TGCAGCGTTACCTACGGGACAGGGGGCACTGAAGCTTTCTTT. Amino acid sequence: CSVTYGTGGTEAFF.